Sequencing of this T cell receptor beta chain was carried out in a study of response to subunit inactivated influenza vaccine. Germline CDR1 and CDR2: KGHDR and SFDVKD. CDR3 length equals 16 residues. To note about this clonotype: One junction end disagrees with the germline gene, perhaps due to a read error.

TCRdb reanalysed the RT-PCR reads using MiXCR and keeps one entry per CDR3 protein. The repertoire holds around 500,000 distinct CDR3 sequences, with 10% to 11% as singletons. The sample consisted of PBMCs from blood, taken roughly 45 days after vaccination. The V gene is TRBV24-1, the J gene TRBJ1-5; a weak D match, TRBD1 (5 bases). This receptor was taken from a man aged 50 to 60 who received an inactivated influenza vaccine. DNA of the CDR3: TGTGCCACCAGTGACCGACAGAGCCAAAACAATCTGCCCCAGCATTTT. Translation: CATSDRQSQNNLPQHF.